These 24 T cell receptor beta chains were all obtained from the same sample, sequenced in a study of blood T cell repertoires in COVID-19. Using immunoSEQ multiplex PCR, the repertoire was profiled, and TCRdb retains in-frame clones only, with some absent. The sample has some 420,000 clones; around 87% are singletons. Specimen: PBMCs or T cells enriched from blood (not recorded which). Receptors originate from a man younger than 45 who had recovered from COVID-19.

V usage is TRBV28 and J usage is TRBJ1-3; 8 positions agree with TRBD1. V was pared by 2 bases and J by 4 bases, with 4 bases of the junction left unmatched. The CDR3 loop spans 15 amino acids. Germline values: CDR1 MDHEN, CDR2 SYDVKM. CDR3 in DNA: TGTGCCAGCAGTTTAGGACAGGGATACGGAAACACCATATATTTT. As protein: CASSLGQGYGNTIYF.

This chain joins TRBV5-1 and TRBJ1-1; 8 bases fit TRBD1. There are 17 residues in the CDR3. V gave up 0 bases and J gave up 2 bases; unmatched junction bases: 9. CDR1 and CDR2 from the germline V gene are SGHRS and YFSETQ. The CDR3 here is CASSLAVWTGSNTEAFF. In nucleotides, the CDR3 is TGCGCCAGCAGCTTGGCCGTGTGGACAGGGAGTAACACTGAAGCTTTCTTT.

V and J are TRBV9 and TRBJ1-5; D is uncertain. Germline assignment: CDR1 SGDLS and CDR2 YYNGEE. V was trimmed by 2 bases and J by 5 bases, leaving 14 bases between them. This CDR3 region has 15 residues. The CDR3 sequence is CASSVSATSDQPQHF. Written as DNA, the CDR3 is TGTGCCAGCAGCGTTTCCGCGACATCGGATCAGCCCCAGCATTTT.

The rearrangement uses TRBV5-1 and TRBJ2-1; D uncertain. This CDR3 has 11 amino acids. The germline CDR1 and CDR2 sequences are SGHRS and YFSETQ. V lost 4 bases, J lost 5 bases, and 4 bases lay in between. The CDR3 DNA follows: TGCGCCAGCAGCCAGGACAATGAGCAGTTCTTC. Its translation is CASSQDNEQFF.

J is TRBJ1-1 and V is TRBV28; perhaps TRBD1 as D (5 bases). Looked up from germline, CDR1 is MDHEN and CDR2 is SYDVKM. The CDR3 runs to 14 residues. V lost 2 bases and J 12 bases, leaving 19 bases between the germline ends. The chain's CDR3 is CASSLGLRQTVTFF. The CDR3 DNA reads TGTGCCAGCAGTTTAGGTTTGAGACAGACAGTAACTTTCTTT.

V gene TRBV13 combines with J gene TRBJ1-1; possibly TRBD1 for D (5 bases). Germline assignment: CDR1 PRHDT and CDR2 FYEKMQ (reference sequence). This CDR3 contains 11 residues. V lost 4 bases, J lost 8 bases, and 8 bases lay in between. CDR3 sequence: CASSWGEEAFF. CDR3 in DNA: TGTGCCAGCAGCTGGGGGGAAGAAGCTTTCTTT.

This sequence joins TRBV29-1 and TRBJ2-1; tentatively, D is TRBD2 (6 bases). The CDR3 length is 16 residues. V gave up 5 bases and J gave up 7 bases, with 24 bases separating them. Germline V CDR1 and CDR2: SQVTM, ANQGSEA. The CDR3 DNA is TGCAGCGTTCCAGGGCTAGAGGGAGCGGGTAGGAATGAGCAGTTCTTC. Translated, it gives CSVPGLEGAGRNEQFF.

V is TRBV15 and J is TRBJ2-7, with 10 bases matching TRBD2. Germline V gene lookup returns CDR1 LNHNV and CDR2 YYDKDF (reference sequence). V lost 0 bases and J lost 6; bases outside the gene matches: 5. This CDR3 contains 15 residues. Here the CDR3 DNA reads TGTGCCACCAGCAGAGATCCTAGCGGGAGTTCCGAGCAGTACTTC. Translating it yields CATSRDPSGSSEQYF.

The chain is built from TRBV3-1 (or the pseudogene TRBV3-2) and TRBJ1-3; TRBD1 matches at 9 bases. Germline V gene data show CDR1 as LGHDT and CDR2 as YNNKEL (reference sequence). The CDR3 runs 15 residues. V shed 3 bases, J shed 5 bases, and the junction held 5 bases outside the gene matches. CDR3 in amino acids: CASSHSDRGRNTIYF. The CDR3 nucleotides are TGTGCCAGCAGCCATAGCGACAGGGGGAGAAACACCATATATTTT.

The V gene is TRBV2, the J gene TRBJ2-7; a weak D match, TRBD1 (6 bases). The length of the CDR3 is 13 residues. V was trimmed by 6 bases and J by 3 bases, leaving 12 bases between them. In germline, CDR1 is SNHLY, CDR2 FYNNEI. The DNA of the CDR3 is TGTGCCAGCAGCATCCAGGGGAGCTACGAGCAGTACTTC. Amino acid sequence: CASSIQGSYEQYF.

The chain joins TRBV2 to TRBJ1-2, with 9 bases aligning to TRBD1. Germline V lookup: CDR1 SNHLY, CDR2 FYNNEI. J gave up 1 base and V 4 bases, and 4 bases lay outside the gene matches. The CDR3 is made up of 15 amino acids. CDR3 coding DNA: TGTGCCAGCAGTGTTACAGGGGGCATTAACTATGGCTACACCTTC. Its translation: CASSVTGGINYGYTF.

The chain couples TRBV3-1 (or the pseudogene TRBV3-2) to TRBJ2-7; 8 bases are shared with TRBD1. V was pared by 2 bases and J by 5 bases, with 8 bases of the junction left unmatched. This CDR3 comprises 15 residues. The germline gives CDR1 LGHDT, CDR2 YNNKEL (reference sequence). The CDR3 coding sequence is TGTGCCAGCAGCCAACCGGTGGCAGGGGGCAACGAGCAGTACTTC. Residues: CASSQPVAGGNEQYF.

The CDR3 here is CASSFVSEAFF. As DNA, the CDR3 is TGTGCCAGCAGTTTCGTGTCTGAAGCTTTCTTT. V and J are TRBV12-3 or TRBV12-4 and TRBJ1-1; D call uncertain. The CDR3 loop spans 11 amino acids. With 3 bases removed from V and 6 bases from J, the gap between germline ends came to 5 bases.

V gene TRBV29-1 combines with J gene TRBJ2-1; TRBD2 agrees at 7 bases. The CDR3 covers 15 residues. The V and J ends lost 3 bases and 9 bases, in that order; junction bases with no gene match: 14. The germline CDR1 and CDR2 sequences are SQVTM and ANQGSEA. CDR3 DNA sequence: TGCAGCGTTGACGAGACTTTGGCTAGCGGTCTTGAGCAGTTCTTC. This sequence encodes CSVDETLASGLEQFF.

The table lists this clone with a count of one. The V gene is TRBV3-1 (or the pseudogene TRBV3-2), the J gene TRBJ2-3; D may be TRBD2 (6 bases). The germline V gene encodes CDR1 LGHDT and CDR2 YNNKEL (reference sequence). CDR3 size: 13 residues. Between the trimmed V and J ends, which lost 4 bases and 4 bases, there was a span of 9 bases. In DNA form, the CDR3 reads TGTGCCAGCAGCCCTTGGGGGGCAGATACGCAGTATTTT. This codes for CASSPWGADTQYF.

V gene TRBV30 combines with J gene TRBJ1-2, with a weak D call TRBD1 (6 bases). Per the germline V gene, CDR1 is GTSNPN and CDR2 is SVGIG (reference sequence). Trimming removed 4 bases at V and 8 bases at J, with 20 bases between. The CDR3 covers 14 residues. CDR3 nucleotides: TGTGCCTGGACCCACGGGACAATCTCGGAAGGCTACACCTTC. This codes for CAWTHGTISEGYTF.

CDR3 sequence reads: CAGPPGLVDIQYF. As DNA, the CDR3 is TGTGCCGGCCCACCGGGACTAGTTGATATCCAGTACTTC. V and J are TRBV12-3 or TRBV12-4 and TRBJ2-5; 8 nucleotides align to TRBD2. The CDR3 is 13 residues long. Unmatched junction bases numbered 15, after V lost 11 bases and J lost 10 bases.

V usage is TRBV6-5 and J usage is TRBJ2-1; D unclear. This CDR3 spans 14 amino acids. The germline V gene has CDR1 MNHEY and CDR2 SVGAGI. V was trimmed by 6 bases and J by 8 bases, leaving 17 bases between them. CDR3 amino acids: CASRLTLSSHEQFF. CDR3 nucleotides: TGTGCCAGCAGATTGACTTTGTCGAGTCATGAGCAGTTCTTC.

As for this clone: At the DNA level, this CDR3 is encoded by other sequences in the same sample as well. The genes are TRBV5-1 and TRBJ2-2; D call uncertain. The CDR3 loop spans 15 amino acids. V was cut by 0 bases and J by 1 base, with 7 bases left in between. The V gene's germline CDR1 is SGHRS and CDR2 YFSETQ. CDR3 in DNA: TGCGCCAGCAGCTTGGGCGGCCTGAACACCGGGGAGCTGTTTTTT. It translates to CASSLGGLNTGELFF.

This chain connects TRBV7-2 to TRBJ2-7, with 12 bases that match TRBD2. Germline-derived CDR1 and CDR2 are SGHTA and FQGNSA. The ends lost 0 bases at V and 0 bases at J; junction bases unmatched: 9. The CDR3 has 19 amino acids. The CDR3 nucleotides are TGTGCCAGCAGCTTAGCTGTGAGTCTAGCGGGAGGGCCCTCCTACGAGCAGTACTTC. Translating it yields CASSLAVSLAGGPSYEQYF.

The chain joins TRBV2 to TRBJ2-1, with a tentative D call TRBD2 (6 bases). This CDR3 has 12 amino acids. From germline, CDR1 is SNHLY and CDR2 FYNNEI. The V gene lost 3 bases and the J gene lost 12 bases, with 12 bases spanning the gap. The CDR3 nucleotides read TGTGCCAGCAGTGAGGGGGGTGAAAGGCAGTTCTTC. Its translation: CASSEGGERQFF.

The gene calls are TRBV2 and TRBJ2-7; 7 bases fit TRBD1. The CDR3 runs 13 residues. Germline CDR1 reads SNHLY; CDR2 reads FYNNEI. The V segment lost 1 base and the J segment 5 bases; nucleotides outside the gene matches: 2. The CDR3 loop reads CASSEETGHEQYF. DNA for the CDR3: TGTGCCAGCAGTGAAGAGACAGGGCACGAGCAGTACTTC.

The V gene is TRBV28, the J gene TRBJ1-1; TRBD1 agrees at 10 bases. Per the germline V gene, CDR1 is MDHEN and CDR2 is SYDVKM. Trimming took 6 bases from V and 0 from J; bases not matched to a gene: 4. The CDR3 totals 15 residues. CDR3 DNA sequence: TGTGCCAGCAGCCAAGACAGGGGGCTGAACACTGAAGCTTTCTTT. Encoded protein: CASSQDRGLNTEAFF.

The J gene is TRBJ1-3, the V gene TRBV3-1 (or the pseudogene TRBV3-2), with 7 bases fitting TRBD1. Germline V gene lookup returns CDR1 LGHDT and CDR2 YNNKEL (reference sequence). With V trimmed by 3 bases and J by 0 bases, 8 bases remained unmatched. This CDR3 is built from 17 residues. In nucleotides, the CDR3 is TGTGCCAGCAGCCAGGATCCCAGGGGGGTCTCTGGAAACACCATATATTTT. Residues: CASSQDPRGVSGNTIYF.